This T cell receptor (beta chain) is from a study of shared clonotypes between healthy human individuals. Many counts were recorded for this clone. Its cognate antigen is unknown. Additional DNA sequences in this sample encode the identical CDR3. Assay runs were performed at deep level. Only in-frame clones appear in the TCRdb table, and some are missing; sequencing was by immunoSEQ multiplex PCR. This sample has over a million clones, with around 78% found just once. The study's findings and limits: Donor scarcity curtailed the genetic and exposure-history diversity represented herein.

Germline CDR1 and CDR2: SGHRS and YFSETQ. The CDR3 contains 18 residues. V shed 4 bases and J 5 bases; nucleotides not matched to a gene: 17. This sequence was found in a man between 18 and 35 years old in good health. Some clones in this sample may be carry-over from other donors' samples. The sequenced sample consisted of memory CD4+ T cells from PBMCs. The subset is: CD45RA-negative fraction. The chain uses TRBV5-1 and TRBJ2-2; 7 bases are a match to TRBD1. CDR3 in amino acids: CASSRTDRAGVLTGELFF. The CDR3 nucleotides are TGCGCCAGCAGCCGGACTGACAGGGCCGGAGTTTTAACCGGGGAGCTGTTTTTT. The whole variable domain, remainder taken from reference TRBV5-1 and TRBJ2-2, is KAGVTQTPRYLIKTRGQQVTLSCSPISGHRSVSWYQQTPGQGLQFLFEYFSETQRNKGNFPGRFSGRQFSNSRSEMNVSTLELGDSALYLCASSRTDRAGVLTGELFFGEGSRLTVL.